This T cell receptor (beta chain) came from a study of CD8+ T cells in alopecia areata. The study team obtained lesional scalp punch biopsies and peripheral blood from alopecia areata patients. The authors sorted CD4+ and CD8+ T cells from PBMCs. cDNA prepared by RNA extraction and subsequent reverse transcription served as the template for sequencing. The assay was immunoSEQ multiplex PCR, and TCRdb's table has in-frame clones only and misses some. In the table there are about 64,000 clones, about 44% of which are singletons. This clone turned up a few times. Its specificity is not known. Per the germline V gene, CDR1 is MNHEY and CDR2 is SMNVEV (reference sequence). The CDR3 sequence is 16 residues long. V gave up 0 bases and J gave up 6 bases, with 16 bases separating them. Study-level points and caveats: Whereas mice showed it more clearly, TCR sharing across patients was murkier, possibly because of HLA. Across lesional scalp, and particularly alopecia totalis/universalis, clonality surpassed that of normal scalp.

The material sequenced was NKG2D-low CD8+ T cells sorted from blood. V and J are TRBV27 and TRBJ2-3; D call uncertain. This clonotype was sampled from a human donor with alopecia areata. The DNA of the CDR3 is TGTGCCAGCAGTTTATCACGAGCGTCCCGGCCGGATACGCAGTATTTT. This codes for CASSLSRASRPDTQYF.